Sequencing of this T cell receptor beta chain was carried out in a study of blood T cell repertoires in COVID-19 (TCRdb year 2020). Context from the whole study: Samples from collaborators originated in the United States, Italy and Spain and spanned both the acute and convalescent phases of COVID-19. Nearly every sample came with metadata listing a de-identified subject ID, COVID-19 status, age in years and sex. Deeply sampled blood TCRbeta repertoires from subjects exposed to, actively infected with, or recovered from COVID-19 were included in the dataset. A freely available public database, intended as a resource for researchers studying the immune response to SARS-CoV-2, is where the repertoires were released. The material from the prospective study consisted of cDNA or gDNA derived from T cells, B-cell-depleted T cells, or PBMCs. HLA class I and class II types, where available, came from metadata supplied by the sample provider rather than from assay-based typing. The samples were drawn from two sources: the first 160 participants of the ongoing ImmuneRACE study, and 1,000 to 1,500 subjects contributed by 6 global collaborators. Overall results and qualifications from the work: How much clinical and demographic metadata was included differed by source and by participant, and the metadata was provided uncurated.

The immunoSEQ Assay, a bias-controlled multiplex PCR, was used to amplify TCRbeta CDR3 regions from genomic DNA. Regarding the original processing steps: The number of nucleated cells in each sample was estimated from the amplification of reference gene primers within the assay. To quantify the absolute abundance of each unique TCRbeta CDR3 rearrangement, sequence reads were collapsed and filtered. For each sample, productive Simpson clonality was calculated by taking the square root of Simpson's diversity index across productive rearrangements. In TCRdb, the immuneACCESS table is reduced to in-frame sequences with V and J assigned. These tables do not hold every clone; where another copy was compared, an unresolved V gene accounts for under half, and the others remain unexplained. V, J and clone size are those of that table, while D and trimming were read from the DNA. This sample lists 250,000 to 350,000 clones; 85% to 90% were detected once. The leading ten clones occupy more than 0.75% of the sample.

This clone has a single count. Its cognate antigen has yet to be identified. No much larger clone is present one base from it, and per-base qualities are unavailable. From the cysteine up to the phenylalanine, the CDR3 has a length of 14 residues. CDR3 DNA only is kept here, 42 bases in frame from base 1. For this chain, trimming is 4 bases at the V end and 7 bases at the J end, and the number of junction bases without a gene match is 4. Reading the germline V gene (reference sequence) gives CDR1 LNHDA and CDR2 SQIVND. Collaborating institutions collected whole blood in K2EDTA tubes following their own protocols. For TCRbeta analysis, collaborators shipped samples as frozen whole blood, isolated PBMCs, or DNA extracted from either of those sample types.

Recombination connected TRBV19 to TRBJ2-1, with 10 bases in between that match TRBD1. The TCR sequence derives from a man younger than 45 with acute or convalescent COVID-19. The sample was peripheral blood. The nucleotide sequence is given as TGTGCCAGTAGTACCGGGACAGGGGCGAATGAGCAGTTCTTC. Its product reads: CASSTGTGANEQFF.